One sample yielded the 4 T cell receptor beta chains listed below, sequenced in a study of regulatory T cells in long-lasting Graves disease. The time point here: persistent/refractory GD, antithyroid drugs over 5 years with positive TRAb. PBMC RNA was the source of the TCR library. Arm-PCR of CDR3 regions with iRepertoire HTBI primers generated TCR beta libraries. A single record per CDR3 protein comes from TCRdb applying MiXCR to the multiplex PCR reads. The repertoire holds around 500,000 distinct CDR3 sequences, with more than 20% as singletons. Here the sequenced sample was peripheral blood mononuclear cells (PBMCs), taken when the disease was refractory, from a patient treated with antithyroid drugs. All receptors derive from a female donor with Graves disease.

CDR3 region: CASSFVIGRPSSYNEQFF. CDR3 nucleotides: TGTGCCAGCAGCTTCGTAATCGGCCGACCGAGCTCCTACAATGAGCAGTTCTTC. This sequence joins TRBV7-3 and TRBJ2-1; D is unclear. This CDR3 contains 18 residues. CDR1 is SGHTA, CDR2 FQGTGA, per germline. The V end was cut by 3 bases, the J end by 0 bases, with 18 bases between.

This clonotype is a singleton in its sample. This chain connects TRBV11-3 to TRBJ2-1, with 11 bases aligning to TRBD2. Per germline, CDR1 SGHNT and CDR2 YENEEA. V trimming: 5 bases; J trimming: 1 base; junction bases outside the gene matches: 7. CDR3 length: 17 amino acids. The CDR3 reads CASSQLAGAFSYNEQFF. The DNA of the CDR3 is TGTGCCAGCAGCCAACTAGCGGGAGCTTTTTCCTACAATGAGCAGTTCTTC.

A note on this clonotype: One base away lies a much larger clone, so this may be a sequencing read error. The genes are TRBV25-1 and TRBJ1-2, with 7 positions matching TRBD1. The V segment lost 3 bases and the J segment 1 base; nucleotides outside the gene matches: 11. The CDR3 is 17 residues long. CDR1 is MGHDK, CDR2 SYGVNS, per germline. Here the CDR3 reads CASSDHRTGQVNYGYTF. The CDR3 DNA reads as TGTGCCAGCAGTGACCATCGGACAGGCCAAGTTAACTATGGCTACACCTTC.

The DNA of the CDR3 is TGTGCCAGCTCACCACCGCTGGGAAATGAGCAGTTCTTC. It yields the protein CASSPPLGNEQFF. The rearrangement joins TRBV18 to TRBJ2-1; D gene uncertain. Germline V gene sequence: CDR1 KGHSH, CDR2 LQKENI. The CDR3 contains 13 residues. V lost 0 bases and J 7 bases, leaving 7 bases between the germline ends.